The entry below describes one TCR beta chain. Its antigen is not yet known. Within one base of it there is no much larger clone, and no base qualities were kept. TCRbeta CDR3 regions were amplified from genomic DNA using the immunoSEQ Assay, a bias-controlled multiplex PCR. The study's own analysis went as follows. The number of nucleated cells in each sample was estimated by amplification of reference gene primers within the assay. Sequence reads were collapsed and filtered to measure the absolute abundance of every unique TCRbeta CDR3 rearrangement. Productive Simpson clonality was computed per sample as the square root of Simpson's diversity index over productive rearrangements. Here the immuneACCESS table is served through TCRdb, limited to in-frame sequences with V and J called. Missing clones are a known gap in these copies; in checked studies unresolved V genes cover under half, and the rest lacks a known reason. V, J and clone size are taken as reported in that table, and D and trimming were inferred from the DNA itself. The sample table contains roughly 230,000 clones; only one count was recorded for almost 90% of them. The top ten clones comprise approximately 2.3% of the sample.

V was cut back by 1 base and J by 0 bases, leaving a gap of 5 bases between them. Reading from cysteine to phenylalanine, the CDR3 counts 15 amino acids. The kept DNA is CDR3 alone, 45 bases in frame from the first base. The germline V gene supplies CDR1 SGHRS and CDR2 YFSETQ. The data belong to a study of blood T cell repertoires in COVID-19 (dated by TCRdb to 2019 to 2021). Regarding the study in general: Collaborator samples came from the United States, Italy and Spain and covered acute and convalescent phases of COVID-19. Where HLA class I and class II types were available, the types were taken from metadata supplied by the sample provider, not from assay-based typing. Sample metadata almost always included a de-identified subject ID, COVID-19 status, age in years and sex. Samples came from the ongoing ImmuneRACE study (first 160 participants) plus 1,254 subjects from 6 global collaborators. The material from the prospective study consisted of cDNA or gDNA derived from T cells, B-cell-depleted T cells, or PBMCs. The dataset comprised deeply sampled blood TCRbeta repertoires from subjects exposed to, actively infected with, or recovered from COVID-19. A freely available public database, intended as a resource for researchers studying the immune response to SARS-CoV-2, is where the repertoires were released.

Results the study describes overall, beyond this receptor: Clinical and demographic metadata were provided uncurated, with the amount varying by source and participant.

One collaborating source in Seattle enrolled patients while the patients were actively infected and followed the patients over time throughout the course of disease. Collaborating institutions collected whole blood in K2EDTA tubes following their own protocols. For TCRbeta analysis, collaborator samples were shipped as frozen whole blood, as isolated PBMCs, or as DNA extracted from either sample type. The rearranged chain carries TRBV5-1 and TRBJ2-6, with the D gene too uncertain to name. The sequenced material came from peripheral blood. The receptor's source is a woman between 55 and 75 years old with COVID-19, enrolled during active disease. The sequenced DNA: TGCGCCAGCAGCTTGTTCAGCTCTGGGGCCAACGTCCTGACTTTC. Its translation reads: CASSLFSSGANVLTF.